This is a list of T cell receptor beta chains from one sample in a study of T cells in localized non-small cell lung cancer. Profiling relied on immunoSEQ multiplex PCR, and the TCRdb table lists in-frame clones only, not all of them. The sample includes over 2,000 clones, approximately 25% of them seen just once. Sequencing used lung tumor tissue, obtained before any cancer treatment. These receptors originate from a female donor over 55 with stage I lung adenocarcinoma. The CDR3 runs from the conserved cysteine through the conserved F or W. D genes are given only for firm matches. Clone size is shown for a subset of rows, as once, few, many or a class of expanded clone.

-,14,TRBV5-1,TRBJ1-1,once,TGCGCCAGCAGCTTTCGGACAGATGGCACTGAAGCTTTCTTT,CASSFRTDGTEAFF
TRBD2,16,TRBV11-3,TRBJ2-7,-,TGTGCCAGCAGCTTAACGGGACTAGCGGGAGAGAACGAGCAGTACTTC,CASSLTGLAGENEQYF
-,12,TRBV12-5,TRBJ2-5,few,TGTGCCAGCCTATACCAGCGAGGGGCCCAGTACTTC,CASLYQRGAQYF
-,16,TRBV11-3,TRBJ1-5,-,TGTGCCAGCAGCTTCAGGGACGGGAGAAGCAATCAGCCCCAGCATTTT,CASSFRDGRSNQPQHF
-,15,TRBV11-3,TRBJ2-1,-,TGTGCCAGCAGCTCTCGGGTAGCGGTCTACAATGAGCAGTTCTTC,CASSSRVAVYNEQFF
-,15,TRBV11-3,TRBJ2-1,many,TGTGCCAGCAGCCTACACCCCCCGGGTTACAATGAGCAGTTCTTC,CASSLHPPGYNEQFF
-,13,TRBV9,TRBJ2-7,few,TGTGCCAGCAGTCGGGACTTCTCTTCCGAGCAGTACTTC,CASSRDFSSEQYF
TRBD2,16,TRBV9,TRBJ2-5,medium-sized,TGTGCCAGCAGTGAGTCAACTAGCGGGGGGCAAGAGACCCAGTACTTC,CASSESTSGGQETQYF
-,16,TRBV11-3,TRBJ2-2,few,TGTGCCAGCAGCTTAGAGGGTACAGGGTCGATCGGGGAGCTGTTTTTT,CASSLEGTGSIGELFF
-,15,TRBV5-1,TRBJ2-2,-,TGCGCCAGCAGCTTGGGTGGGAGGAGCACCGGGGAGCTGTTTTTT,CASSLGGRSTGELFF
-,15,TRBV11-3,TRBJ1-5,-,TGTGCCAGCAGCCAAGGGCAGGGTGGCAATCAGCCCCAGCATTTT,CASSQGQGGNQPQHF
TRBD1,16,TRBV11-3,TRBJ2-5,-,TGTGCCAGCAGCTTACATGGTAAACAGGGGGCTGAGACCCAGTACTTC,CASSLHGKQGAETQYF
-,16,TRBV28,TRBJ1-1,few,TGTGCCAGCAGTTTCCCGGGGAGCACCTCGAACACTGAAGCTTTCTTT,CASSFPGSTSNTEAFF
-,16,TRBV18,TRBJ2-6,-,TGTGCCAGCTCACCCCTAGGCGGCTCTGGGGCCAACGTCCTGACTTTC,CASSPLGGSGANVLTF
TRBD2,18,TRBV25-1,TRBJ2-7,-,TGTGCCAGCAGTGAATCCCTCCTTCTAGCGGGCGGAACCTACGAGCAGTACTTC,CASSESLLLAGGTYEQYF